This is a list of T cell receptor beta chains from one sample in a study of naive and memory T cell subsets. TCRdb redid the calling of the 5' RACE reads with MiXCR, one entry per CDR3 protein. The table includes roughly 56,000 distinct CDR3 sequences, 7% to 8.5% detected once. Every receptor here comes from a male donor in good health. The CDR3 runs from the conserved cysteine through the conserved F or W. D genes are given only for firm matches. Size is omitted from some rows. Given values are once, few, many or a class for expanded clones.

TRBD2	-	TRBV6-2/TRBV6-3	TRBJ2-7	TGTGCCAGTGGGAGGGAAATTTCCTACGAGCAGTACTTC	CASGREISYEQYF
-	many	TRBV12-3/TRBV12-4	TRBJ1-1	TGTGCCAGCAGTTTTCGGACTGAAGCTTTCTTT	CASSFRTEAFF
-	few	TRBV3-1	TRBJ1-1	TGTGCCAGCAGCCAAGAGTGGGACATGAACACTGAAGCTTTCTTT	CASSQEWDMNTEAFF
-	-	TRBV12-3/TRBV12-4	TRBJ2-1	TGTGACAGCAGTCCCGGGGGCGGGGGAGCCTACAATGAGCAGTTCTTC	CDSSPGGGGAYNEQFF
TRBD2	-	TRBV20-1	TRBJ2-5	TGCAGTGCCCCCCCCCGTACTAGCGCCGAGACCCAGTACTTC	CSAPPRTSAETQYF
TRBD1	few	TRBV20-1	TRBJ2-5	TGCAGTGCTAGTGGGACAGACCAAGAGACCCAGTACTTC	CSASGTDQETQYF
-	-	TRBV5-4	TRBJ2-1	TGTGCCAGCAGCACACCAGGGTTTGATGAGCAGTTCTTC	CASSTPGFDEQFF
-	many	TRBV4-1	TRBJ2-3	TGCGCCAGCAGCCCTGGACCGCTCCCAGATACGCAGTATTTT	CASSPGPLPDTQYF
-	-	TRBV7-7	TRBJ1-3	TGTGCCAGCAGCCCGGGGAAGGGAGACTCTGGAAACACCATATATTTT	CASSPGKGDSGNTIYF
-	-	TRBV5-1	TRBJ2-3	TGCGCCAGCAGCTTTAGTACCACGCGCACAGATACGCAGTATTTT	CASSFSTTRTDTQYF
TRBD2	few	TRBV20-1	TRBJ2-1	TGCAGTGCTAGAGACGTTCTAGCGGGAGGGCCAAATGAGCAGTTCTTC	CSARDVLAGGPNEQFF
-	few	TRBV29-1	TRBJ2-5	TGCAGCGTTGAGACAGGGAGGGAGGAGACCCAGTACTTC	CSVETGREETQYF
-	-	TRBV9	TRBJ2-3	TGTGCCAGCAGCCCCGATCTGACAGCCGCGCAGTATTTT	CASSPDLTAAQYF
-	many	TRBV6-5	TRBJ2-3	TGTGCCAGCAGTTACATTAGGTCCCCAGATACGCAGTATTTT	CASSYIRSPDTQYF
-	few	TRBV6-5	TRBJ1-1	TGTGCCAGCAGTAAACAGGGATTGGACACTGAAGCTTTCTTT	CASSKQGLDTEAFF
TRBD2	many	TRBV7-9	TRBJ2-2	TGTGCCAGCAGCTTAGAGTGGACTAGCGGGCAGAACACCGGGGAGCTGTTTTTT	CASSLEWTSGQNTGELFF
TRBD2	-	TRBV12-3/TRBV12-4	TRBJ2-7	TGTGCCAGCAGTGTCCGGACTAGCGGGGATTCCGAGCAGTACTTC	CASSVRTSGDSEQYF
-	-	TRBV6-2/TRBV6-3	TRBJ2-3	TGTGCCAGCACCGACTCTAGCACAGATACGCAGTATTTT	CASTDSSTDTQYF
TRBD1	few	TRBV27	TRBJ2-5	TGTGCCAGCAGTTTAATACCCTCAGGGGGCGGCGGAGAGACCCAGTACTTC	CASSLIPSGGGGETQYF
-	few	TRBV2	TRBJ2-1	TGTGCCAGCGCGAGTTTGGAGAATGAGCAGTTCTTC	CASASLENEQFF
TRBD2	-	TRBV29-1	TRBJ2-7	TGCAGCGTCACAGCGGGGGGAAAACTCGACGAGCAGTACTTC	CSVTAGGKLDEQYF
-	-	TRBV3-1	TRBJ2-2	TGTGCCAGCAGCCAAGCCGACCGGGCCGGGGAGCTGTTTTTT	CASSQADRAGELFF